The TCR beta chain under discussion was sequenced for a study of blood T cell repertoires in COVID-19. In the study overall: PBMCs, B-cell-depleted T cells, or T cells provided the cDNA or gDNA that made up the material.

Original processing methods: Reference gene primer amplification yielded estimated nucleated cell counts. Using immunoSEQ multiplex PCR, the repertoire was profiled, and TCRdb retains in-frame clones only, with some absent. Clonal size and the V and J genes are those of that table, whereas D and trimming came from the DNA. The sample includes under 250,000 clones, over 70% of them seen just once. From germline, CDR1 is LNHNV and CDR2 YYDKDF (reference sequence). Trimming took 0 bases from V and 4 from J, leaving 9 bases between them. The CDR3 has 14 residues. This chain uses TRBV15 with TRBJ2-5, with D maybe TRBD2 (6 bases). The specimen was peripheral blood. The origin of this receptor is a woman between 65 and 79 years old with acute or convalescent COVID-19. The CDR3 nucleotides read TGTGCCACCAGCAGAGACCAGGGAGGAGAGACCCAGTACTTC. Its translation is CATSRDQGGETQYF.